A single sample is the source of the 7 T cell receptor beta chains below, sequenced in a study of glioma-infiltrating T cells. Using RNA template, CDR3s of TCR alpha and beta were amplified with iRepertoire arm-PCR. In TCRdb, the multiplex PCR reads were re-called with MiXCR into one record per CDR3 protein. The table lists about 140,000 distinct CDR3 sequences, 30% to 40% of them singletons. Material for sequencing was glioma tissue, nonneoplastic brain tissue, or PBMCs (not recorded which). These receptors were collected from a human donor with low-grade glioma or glioblastoma, undergoing nonglioma brain surgery, or in good health (not recorded which).

The CDR3, as DNA: TGTGCCAGCAGTTTAAGAGCGGGAGCGTCTACGCAGTATTTT. Its translation is CASSLRAGASTQYF. The rearrangement joins TRBV28 to TRBJ2-3; 8 nucleotides align to TRBD2. Germline V gives CDR1 MDHEN, CDR2 SYDVKM. The trim removed 2 bases at V and 8 bases at J, leaving 6 bases unmatched. The CDR3 is 14 residues long.

This clonotype was seen a few times. The J gene is TRBJ2-7, the V gene TRBV12-3 or TRBV12-4; 7 bases agree with TRBD1. The CDR3 sequence is 14 residues long. Trimming cost V 1 base and J 6 bases; bases outside gene matches: 6. CDR3 loop: CASSLGDSRLEQYF. CDR3 nucleotides: TGTGCCAGCAGTTTAGGGGACAGCCGGCTCGAGCAGTACTTC.

As regards this clonotype: A much larger clone differs by one base, so this may be a read error. The rearrangement uses TRBV7-6 and TRBJ2-1; 7 bases align to TRBD1. TRBJ2-7 matches the DNA end more closely, so the J call is doubtful. CDR1 SGHVS and CDR2 FNYEAQ come from the germline V gene. The length of the CDR3 is 16 residues. CDR3 DNA sequence: TGTGCCAGCAGCTTAAAGCCAGGGACAGCTTCCTACGAGCAGTACTTC. This sequence encodes CASSLKPGTASYEQYF.

At least ten counts were recorded for this clonotype. The chain combines TRBV27 with TRBJ2-3; 7 bases are a match to TRBD1. CDR3 size: 15 residues. The junction had 6 bases not matched to a gene; V was cut back by 5 bases and J by 1 base. Germline CDR1 MNHEY, CDR2 SMNVEV (reference sequence). The CDR3 reads CASSRQGLGTDTQYF. The CDR3 nucleotides are TGTGCCAGCAGTCGACAGGGTTTAGGCACAGATACGCAGTATTTT.

The V and J genes are TRBV4-3 and TRBJ2-3; D is unclear. The V gene lost 2 bases and the J gene lost 1 base, with 7 bases spanning the gap. The CDR3 loop spans 14 amino acids. In germline, CDR1 is LGHNA, CDR2 YSLEER. The CDR3 protein is CASSQLNGTDTQYF. As DNA, the CDR3 is TGCGCCAGCAGCCAACTTAACGGCACAGATACGCAGTATTTT.

This sequence joins TRBV7-2 and TRBJ2-1, with D perhaps given as TRBD1 or TRBD2 (5 bases each). V was cut by 3 bases and J by 9 bases, with 21 bases left in between. The CDR3 covers 16 residues. CDR1 is SGHTA, CDR2 FQGNSA, per germline. CDR3 protein: CASSLTGTLPLREQFF. The CDR3 DNA is TGTGCCAGCAGCTTGACCGGGACCTTACCTTTACGTGAGCAGTTCTTC.

The chain carries TRBV15 and TRBJ2-5; unclear D gene. The CDR3 runs to 15 residues. The V end lost 9 bases, the J end lost 2 bases, and 19 bases lay between the germline ends. Germline V lookup: CDR1 LNHNV, CDR2 YYDKDF (reference sequence). This chain's CDR3 is CATRWGIALQETQYF. The CDR3 bases are TGTGCCACTAGATGGGGAATAGCATTACAAGAGACCCAGTACTTC.